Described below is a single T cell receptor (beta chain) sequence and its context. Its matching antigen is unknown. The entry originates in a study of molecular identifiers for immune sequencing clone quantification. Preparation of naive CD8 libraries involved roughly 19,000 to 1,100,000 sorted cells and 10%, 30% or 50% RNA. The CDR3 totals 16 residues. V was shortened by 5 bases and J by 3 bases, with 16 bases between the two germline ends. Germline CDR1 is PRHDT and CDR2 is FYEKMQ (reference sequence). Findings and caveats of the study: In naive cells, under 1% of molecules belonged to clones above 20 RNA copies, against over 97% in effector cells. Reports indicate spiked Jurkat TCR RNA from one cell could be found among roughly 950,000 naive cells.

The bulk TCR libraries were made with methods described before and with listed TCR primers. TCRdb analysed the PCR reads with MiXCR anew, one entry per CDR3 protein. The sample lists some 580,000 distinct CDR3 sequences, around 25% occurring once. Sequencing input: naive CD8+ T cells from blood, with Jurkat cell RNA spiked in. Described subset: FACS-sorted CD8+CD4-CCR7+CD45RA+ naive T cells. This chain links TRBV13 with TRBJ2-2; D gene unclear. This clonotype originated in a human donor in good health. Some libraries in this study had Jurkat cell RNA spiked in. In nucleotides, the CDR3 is TGTGCCAGCAGCGCAAGAGGTCTCCATCACACCGGGGAGCTGTTTTTT. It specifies CASSARGLHHTGELFF.